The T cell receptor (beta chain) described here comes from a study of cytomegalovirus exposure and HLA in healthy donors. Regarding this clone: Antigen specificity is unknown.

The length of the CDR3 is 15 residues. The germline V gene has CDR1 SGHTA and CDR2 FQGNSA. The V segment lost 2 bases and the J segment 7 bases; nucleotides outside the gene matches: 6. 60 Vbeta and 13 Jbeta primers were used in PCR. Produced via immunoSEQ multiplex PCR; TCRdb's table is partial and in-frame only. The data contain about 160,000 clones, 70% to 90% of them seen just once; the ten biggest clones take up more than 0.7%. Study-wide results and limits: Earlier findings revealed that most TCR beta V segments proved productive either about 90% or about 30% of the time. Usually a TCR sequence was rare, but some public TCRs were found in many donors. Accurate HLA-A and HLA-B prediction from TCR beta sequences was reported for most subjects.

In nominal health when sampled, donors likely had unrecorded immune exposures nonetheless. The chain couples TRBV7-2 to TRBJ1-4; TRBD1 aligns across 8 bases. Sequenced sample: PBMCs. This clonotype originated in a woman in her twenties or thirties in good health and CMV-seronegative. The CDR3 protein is CASSLIGDRGEKLFF. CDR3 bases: TGTGCCAGCAGCTTAATAGGTGACAGGGGTGAAAAACTGTTTTTT.